Detailed here is one T cell receptor (beta chain). The data were obtained in a study of blood T cell repertoires in COVID-19. About the research overall: Whether acute or convalescent, the COVID-19 samples came from the United States, Italy and Spain.

The age range of participants was 18 to 89 years, with residence in about two dozen US areas. Only in-frame clones appear in the TCRdb table, and some are missing; sequencing was by immunoSEQ multiplex PCR. The data show about 230,000 clones, about 87% seen once. The CDR3 has 16 residues. Germline V gene data show CDR1 as SGHTA and CDR2 as FQGNSA. V was clipped by 0 bases and J by 7 bases; unmatched bases: 6. Input material: PBMCs or T cells enriched from blood (not recorded which). This TCR was sampled from a woman in her 40s with acute COVID-19. This sequence joins TRBV7-2 and TRBJ2-1; 10 nucleotides line up with TRBD2. Written as DNA, the CDR3 is TGTGCCAGCAGCTTAGCCCTAGCGGGAGTTGGGAATGAGCAGTTCTTC. Amino acid sequence: CASSLALAGVGNEQFF.